This entry lists 30 T cell receptor beta chains sequenced from one sample in a study of shared clonotypes between healthy human individuals. Using immunoSEQ multiplex PCR, the repertoire was profiled, and TCRdb retains in-frame clones only, with some absent. The sample lists around 750,000 clones, less than 85% occurring once. Sequenced: memory CD4+ T cells sorted from blood. Sample subset: CD45RA-negative fraction. The source is a woman in her twenties or thirties in good health.

The chain recombines TRBV28 with TRBJ1-6, with 7 bases identical to TRBD1. The germline CDR1 and CDR2 sequences are MDHEN and SYDVKM. V was pared by 3 bases and J by 7 bases, with 6 bases of the junction left unmatched. This CDR3 region has 15 residues. This CDR3 reads CASSLGGQRNSPLHF. CDR3 sequence (DNA): TGTGCCAGCAGTTTGGGGGGACAGAGGAATTCACCCCTCCACTTT.

About this clone: The same CDR3 arises from other DNA sequences in this sample as well. The genes are TRBV9 and TRBJ2-7; TRBD2 matches 7 bases. The germline V gene has CDR1 SGDLS and CDR2 YYNGEE. After removal of 2 bases from V and 0 bases from J, the junction contained 5 bases not matched to a gene. The CDR3 consists of 15 residues. The CDR3 protein is CASSVGGSSSYEQYF. Here the CDR3 DNA reads TGTGCCAGCAGCGTCGGCGGGAGTAGCTCCTACGAGCAGTACTTC.

CDR3 coding DNA: TGTGCCAGCTCACTCCACGAACCGGACACCCCGCCCACAGATACGCAGTATTTT. As protein: CASSLHEPDTPPTDTQYF. This chain uses TRBV18 with TRBJ2-3, with D maybe TRBD1 (5 bases). The V and J ends lost 4 bases and 2 bases respectively, with 22 bases between them. From germline, CDR1 is KGHSH and CDR2 LQKENI. The CDR3 is 18 residues long.

This chain joins TRBV29-1 and TRBJ2-3; possible D gene TRBD2, 6 bases. Germline V gene data show CDR1 as SQVTM and CDR2 as ANQGSEA. Trimming removed 8 bases from V and 10 bases from J, with 22 bases in between. The CDR3 spans 13 residues. The CDR3 DNA sequence: TGCAGCCTAACCCGGGACTTATACGGCGCGCAGTATTTT. It translates to CSLTRDLYGAQYF.

This clone was observed a few times. The chain carries TRBV27 and TRBJ1-5, with 8 bases identical to TRBD1. Trimming at V came to 5 bases and at J to 1 base, leaving 7 bases not matched to a gene. This CDR3 is built from 16 residues. The germline V gene encodes CDR1 MNHEY and CDR2 SMNVEV (reference sequence). The chain's CDR3 is CASSPRQGLSNQPQHF. In DNA, the CDR3 is TGTGCCAGCAGTCCCCGACAGGGGCTGAGCAATCAGCCCCAGCATTTT.

This chain connects TRBV5-1 to TRBJ2-1; 14 nucleotides agree with TRBD2. Per germline, CDR1 SGHRS and CDR2 YFSETQ. This CDR3 is built from 17 residues. After removal of 4 bases from V and 4 bases from J, the junction contained 7 bases not matched to a gene. CDR3 sequence reads: CASSQRTSGRRYNEQFF. CDR3 sequence (DNA): TGCGCCAGCAGCCAGAGGACTAGCGGGAGGCGTTACAATGAGCAGTTCTTC.

The chain carries TRBV6-5 and TRBJ2-7, with D perhaps matching TRBD1 (6 bases). Trimming stripped 2 bases from V and 6 bases from J, with 11 bases between. The germline V gene has CDR1 MNHEY and CDR2 SVGAGI. CDR3 length: 13 residues. In nucleotides, the CDR3 is TGTGCCAGCAGTTACGAGTGGGGGCGCGAGCAGTACTTC. This sequence encodes CASSYEWGREQYF.

In regard to this clone: A much larger clone differs by one base, so this may be a read error. The J gene is TRBJ2-7, the V gene TRBV5-1; D gene unclear. This CDR3 has 12 amino acids. Germline V lookup: CDR1 SGHRS, CDR2 YFSETQ. With 2 bases removed from V and 2 bases from J, the gap between germline ends came to 5 bases. This chain's CDR3 is CASSFNTYEQYF. The CDR3 DNA is TGCGCCAGCAGCTTTAACACCTACGAGCAGTACTTC.

The chain links TRBV18 to TRBJ2-3; 8 positions match TRBD2. The CDR3 contains 17 residues. The trim removed 4 bases at V and 3 bases at J, leaving 12 bases unmatched. The germline CDR1 and CDR2 sequences are KGHSH and LQKENI. The CDR3 spells CASSQTRSGIGTDTQYF. CDR3 in DNA: TGTGCCAGCTCACAAACCCGTAGCGGGATTGGGACAGATACGCAGTATTTT.

The genes are TRBV11-2 and TRBJ2-1, with 7 bases aligning to TRBD2. The CDR3 sequence is 17 residues long. Germline CDR1 reads SGHAT; CDR2 reads FQNNGV. The ends lost 0 bases at V and 4 bases at J; junction bases unmatched: 9. CDR3 sequence (DNA): TGTGCCAGCAGCTTAGATGATCAGGGAGGGAAATACAATGAGCAGTTCTTC. It specifies CASSLDDQGGKYNEQFF.

This clone was seen just once. V gene TRBV28 combines with J gene TRBJ2-2; D remains ambiguous. The ends were cut back, 7 bases at V and 0 bases at J, with 12 bases in the middle. CDR3 length: 15 amino acids. Germline V lookup: CDR1 MDHEN, CDR2 SYDVKM. The CDR3 protein is CASTLGSTNTGELFF. The DNA of the CDR3 is TGTGCCAGCACCCTCGGGTCAACGAACACCGGGGAGCTGTTTTTT.

This clone was detected many times. The chain couples TRBV28 to TRBJ2-1; 11 positions match TRBD2. The CDR3 consists of 18 residues. The trim removed 4 bases at V and 3 bases at J, leaving 11 bases unmatched. From germline, CDR1 is MDHEN and CDR2 SYDVKM. The CDR3 region is CASSSPGLAGVYYNEQFF. In DNA form, the CDR3 reads TGTGCCAGCAGTTCTCCCGGACTAGCGGGTGTGTACTACAATGAGCAGTTCTTC. Complete variable domain (other parts from reference TRBV28 and TRBJ2-1): DVKVTQSSRYLVKRTGEKVFLECVQDMDHENMFWYRQDPGLGLRLIYFSYDVKMKEKGDIPEGYSVSREKKERFSLILESASTNQTSMYLCASSSPGLAGVYYNEQFFGPGTRLTVL.

This rearrangement joins TRBV5-1 to TRBJ2-3, with 8 bases matching TRBD1. Germline V gene sequence: CDR1 SGHRS, CDR2 YFSETQ. Unmatched junction bases numbered 5, after V lost 0 bases and J lost 5 bases. The CDR3 runs 15 residues. The DNA of the CDR3 is TGCGCCAGCAGCTTGGTTGTGACAGGGGAAGATACGCAGTATTTT. This sequence encodes CASSLVVTGEDTQYF.

This clone was counted a single time. A far larger clone is a single base away, which makes a read error likely. The V gene is TRBV11-1, the J gene TRBJ1-2, with D tentatively TRBD1 (5 bases). V was trimmed by 1 base and J by 3 bases, leaving 6 bases between them. The CDR3 totals 13 residues. Germline-derived CDR1 and CDR2 are SGHAT and FQDESV (reference sequence). CDR3 loop: CASSLGTHYGYTF. The CDR3 coding sequence is TGTGCCAGCAGCTTAGGGACACACTATGGCTACACCTTC.

The chain links TRBV7-8 to TRBJ1-1; 8 bases map to TRBD1. Germline V gene data show CDR1 as SGHVS and CDR2 as FQNEAQ. V shed 5 bases, J shed 13 bases, and the junction held 9 bases outside the gene matches. CDR3 length equals 12 residues. The CDR3 DNA is TGTGCCAGCAGCCCCCGGACAGGGTCCGGTTTCTTT. This encodes CASSPRTGSGFF.

This chain links TRBV6-6 with TRBJ2-7; 11 bases align to TRBD2. This CDR3 has 16 residues. Looked up from germline, CDR1 is MNHNY and CDR2 is SVGAGI (reference sequence). Losses at the gene ends were 6 bases for V and 4 bases for J; bases not matched to a gene: 11. The CDR3 spells CASSPERTSGRYEQYF. CDR3 in DNA: TGTGCCAGCAGCCCAGAGCGAACTAGCGGGAGATACGAGCAGTACTTC.

Worth noting for this clone: The same CDR3 can be traced to other DNA sequences in this sample. V gene TRBV5-1 combines with J gene TRBJ1-4; 7 positions agree with TRBD1. CDR1 and CDR2 from the germline V gene are SGHRS and YFSETQ. Trimming cost V 3 bases and J 5 bases; bases outside gene matches: 4. The CDR3 is made up of 14 amino acids. The CDR3 protein is CASSSGTENEKLFF. The CDR3 bases are TGCGCCAGCAGCTCGGGGACAGAGAATGAAAAACTGTTTTTT. The variable domain in full, completed from reference TRBV5-1 and TRBJ1-4, reads KAGVTQTPRYLIKTRGQQVTLSCSPISGHRSVSWYQQTPGQGLQFLFEYFSETQRNKGNFPGRFSGRQFSNSRSEMNVSTLELGDSALYLCASSSGTENEKLFFGSGTQLSVL.

The count of this clone is one. The chain is built from TRBV2 and TRBJ2-7; 9 bases fit TRBD1. The V gene end was trimmed by 4 bases and the J gene end by 5 bases; junction bases not matched to a gene: 9. The germline gives CDR1 SNHLY, CDR2 FYNNEI. This CDR3 region has 15 residues. This CDR3 reads CASSGGRDRVDEQYF. The CDR3 region has the DNA TGTGCCAGCAGTGGGGGACGGGACAGGGTAGACGAGCAGTACTTC.

V is TRBV10-3 and J is TRBJ2-7, with 12 nucleotides matching TRBD2. CDR1 is ENHRY and CDR2 is SYGVKD in the germline V gene. The junction had 2 bases not matched to a gene; V was cut back by 3 bases and J by 2 bases. The CDR3 totals 15 residues. Here the CDR3 reads CAISDRTSGAYEQYF. The CDR3 nucleotides are TGTGCCATCAGTGACCGGACTAGCGGGGCCTACGAGCAGTACTTC.

Only one count was recorded for this clone. CDR3: CASSLSGKPSSYNEQFF. CDR3 bases: TGCGCCAGCAGCTTGTCGGGGAAACCGAGCTCCTACAATGAGCAGTTCTTC. J is TRBJ2-1 and V is TRBV5-1; tentative D call: TRBD2 (5 bases). Germline loops: CDR1 SGHRS, CDR2 YFSETQ. Trimming stripped 1 base from V and 0 bases from J, with 14 bases between. This CDR3 has 17 amino acids. Filled out from reference TRBV5-1 and TRBJ2-1, the complete variable domain reads KAGVTQTPRYLIKTRGQQVTLSCSPISGHRSVSWYQQTPGQGLQFLFEYFSETQRNKGNFPGRFSGRQFSNSRSEMNVSTLELGDSALYLCASSLSGKPSSYNEQFFGPGTRLTVL.

This chain uses TRBV28 with TRBJ2-5; 9 nucleotides match TRBD1. CDR1 and CDR2 (germline): MDHEN, SYDVKM. Unmatched junction bases numbered 6, after V lost 5 bases and J lost 2 bases. The CDR3 runs to 15 residues. Written as DNA, the CDR3 is TGTGCCAGCAGTCCTACGGACAGGGGACAAGAGACCCAGTACTTC. As protein: CASSPTDRGQETQYF. The entire variable domain, with the rest obtained from reference TRBV28 and TRBJ2-5, is as follows: DVKVTQSSRYLVKRTGEKVFLECVQDMDHENMFWYRQDPGLGLRLIYFSYDVKMKEKGDIPEGYSVSREKKERFSLILESASTNQTSMYLCASSPTDRGQETQYFGPGTRLLVL.

The J gene is TRBJ1-6, the V gene TRBV5-1; no clear D. Trimming stripped 9 bases from V and 0 bases from J, with 13 bases between. The CDR3 loop spans 15 amino acids. Germline loops: CDR1 SGHRS, CDR2 YFSETQ. The CDR3 DNA follows: TGCGCCAAGGTGGGGTCTAGCTCCTATAATTCACCCCTCCACTTT. Its translation: CAKVGSSSYNSPLHF.

This clone came up a few times. The chain carries TRBV28 and TRBJ1-1, with 7 nucleotides matching TRBD1. Germline values: CDR1 MDHEN, CDR2 SYDVKM. The V and J ends lost 8 bases and 1 base, in that order; junction bases with no gene match: 7. This CDR3 is 14 amino acids long. The DNA of the CDR3 is TGTGCCAGCGGGACAGTTCATTCGAACACTGAAGCTTTCTTT. Encoded protein: CASGTVHSNTEAFF. Using reference TRBV28 and TRBJ1-1 for the parts outside the CDR3, the full variable domain is DVKVTQSSRYLVKRTGEKVFLECVQDMDHENMFWYRQDPGLGLRLIYFSYDVKMKEKGDIPEGYSVSREKKERFSLILESASTNQTSMYLCASGTVHSNTEAFFGQGTRLTVV.

V gene TRBV10-3 combines with J gene TRBJ2-5, with 9 bases fitting TRBD2. Trimming removed 4 bases from V and 4 bases from J; junction bases left unmatched: 10. This CDR3 region has 16 residues. Per the germline V gene, CDR1 is ENHRY and CDR2 is SYGVKD. CDR3 DNA: TGTGCCATCAGTGGTGATAGCGGGAGTGTTGCAGAGACCCAGTACTTC. Residues: CAISGDSGSVAETQYF.

This chain connects TRBV5-5 to TRBJ1-1; no definite D call. The CDR3 extends over 14 amino acids. V gave up 0 bases and J gave up 0 bases, with 6 bases separating them. From germline, CDR1 is SGHKS and CDR2 YYEKEE (reference sequence). The DNA of the CDR3 is TGTGCCAGCAGCTTGGACAGTCTGAACACTGAAGCTTTCTTT. Translated, it gives CASSLDSLNTEAFF.

This clone was recorded a few times. The chain uses TRBV6-1 and TRBJ1-5; 7 bases are shared with TRBD1. Germline values: CDR1 MNHNS, CDR2 SASEGT. This CDR3 contains 15 residues. V gave up 4 bases and J gave up 2 bases; unmatched junction bases: 5. In DNA form, the CDR3 reads TGTGCCAGCAGTGGTGAAAGGGGGCGCAATCAGCCCCAGCATTTT. This codes for CASSGERGRNQPQHF.

The chain joins TRBV5-6 to TRBJ2-5; TRBD2 matches at 8 bases. The CDR3 is 17 residues long. Germline trimming cut 0 bases from V and 2 bases from J; bases unmatched to any gene: 9. Germline CDR1 reads SGHDT; CDR2 reads YYEEEE. In DNA form, the CDR3 reads TGTGCCAGCAGCTTGGTCCCAGCGGGAGCGGGGCAAGAGACCCAGTACTTC. Its translation: CASSLVPAGAGQETQYF.

The table lists this clone with a few counts. This chain joins TRBV5-4 and TRBJ2-7; 11 bases align to TRBD2. Germline values: CDR1 SGHNT, CDR2 YYREEE (reference sequence). The junction had 7 bases not matched to a gene; V was cut back by 9 bases and J by 2 bases. This CDR3 has 14 amino acids. The CDR3 DNA is TGTGCCATGAAAACTAGCGGGGGTGCCTACGAGCAGTACTTC. Its translation: CAMKTSGGAYEQYF.

This chain joins TRBV2 and TRBJ1-4, with 11 positions matching TRBD1. This CDR3 region has 14 residues. V dropped 6 bases and J dropped 5; count of bases not matched to a gene: 2. From germline, CDR1 is SNHLY and CDR2 FYNNEI. Here the CDR3 reads CASRGTGGNEKLFF. The CDR3 coding sequence is TGTGCCAGCAGGGGGACAGGGGGGAATGAAAAACTGTTTTTT. Together with reference TRBV2 and TRBJ1-4, the CDR3 gives the full variable domain: EPEVTQTPSHQVTQMGQEVILRCVPISNHLYFYWYRQILGQKVEFLVSFYNNEISEKSEIFDDQFSVERPDGSNFTLKIRSTKLEDSAMYFCASRGTGGNEKLFFGSGTQLSVL.

Notes on this clone: At the DNA level, this CDR3 is encoded by other sequences in the same sample as well. The chain joins TRBV5-1 to TRBJ1-1; TRBD1 might be the D (5 bases). Germline V gene sequence: CDR1 SGHRS, CDR2 YFSETQ. This CDR3 comprises 14 residues. V was cut by 2 bases and J by 1 base, with 9 bases left in between. CDR3 amino acids: CASSFAGTNTEAFF. The CDR3 DNA is TGCGCCAGCAGCTTCGCGGGGACGAACACTGAAGCTTTCTTT.